These 5 T cell receptor beta chains share one sample of origin, sequenced in a study of blood T cell dynamics during melanoma immunotherapy. The time point: week 3, after first cycle of checkpoint inhibitor. Data came from immunoSEQ multiplex PCR; TCRdb stores just in-frame clones and leaves some out. Found here are about 15,000 clones, 80% to 95% of them singletons; the top ten hold approximately 0.89%. Sequencing was performed on blood, taken from a patient treated with checkpoint blockade. Every receptor here comes from a human donor with melanoma.

The table lists this clone with a count of one. The CDR3 spells CASSLVQAQETQYF. CDR3 DNA: TGTGCCAGCAGCTTAGTACAGGCCCAAGAGACCCAGTACTTC. The chain carries TRBV11-3 and TRBJ2-5; a weak D match, TRBD1 (5 bases). CDR3 length: 14 amino acids. Trimming cost V 1 base and J 1 base, with 7 bases left between them. CDR1 is SGHNT and CDR2 is YENEEA in the germline V gene.

The chain has TRBV7-2 and TRBJ1-2; D call uncertain. Germline assignment: CDR1 SGHTA and CDR2 FQGNSA. The CDR3 consists of 14 residues. V gave up 2 bases and J gave up 1 base, with 8 bases separating them. CDR3 nucleotides: TGTGCCAGCAGCTTAAGGACGGATAACTATGGCTACACCTTC. Translated: CASSLRTDNYGYTF.

J is TRBJ2-3 and V is TRBV2; D not resolved. The CDR3 consists of 14 residues. The germline V gene has CDR1 SNHLY and CDR2 FYNNEI. Trimming took off 7 bases at V and 4 bases at J, with 15 bases between the two ends. CDR3 DNA sequence: TGTGCCAGCATACCCCACGGGCAGTCAGATACGCAGTATTTT. Its protein product is CASIPHGQSDTQYF. Complete variable domain (other parts from reference TRBV2 and TRBJ2-3): EPEVTQTPSHQVTQMGQEVILRCVPISNHLYFYWYRQILGQKVEFLVSFYNNEISEKSEIFDDQFSVERPDGSNFTLKIRSTKLEDSAMYFCASIPHGQSDTQYFGPGTRLTVL.

This chain connects TRBV11-2 to TRBJ2-1, with TRBD2 matching 10 bases. Trimming took 4 bases from V and 2 from J; bases not matched to a gene: 2. The CDR3 covers 15 residues. Germline CDR1 SGHAT, CDR2 FQNNGV. The CDR3 region has the DNA TGTGCCAGCAGCTGGAGCGGGAGGGCCTACAATGAGCAGTTCTTC. Translated, it gives CASSWSGRAYNEQFF.

The rearrangement links TRBV4-1 to TRBJ1-6; D gene unclear. Germline values: CDR1 MGHRA, CDR2 YSYEKL. This CDR3 is built from 14 residues. V dropped 6 bases and J dropped 8 bases, with 14 bases sitting between them. The CDR3 nucleotides are TGCGCCAGCAGTCTACAGTTCGGGGATTCACCCCTCCACTTT. This sequence encodes CASSLQFGDSPLHF.